The clone carrying this T cell receptor (beta chain) was found many times. TCRdb passed the RACE reads through MiXCR, listing each CDR3 protein once. The sample has approximately 91,000 distinct CDR3 sequences, approximately 10% seen once. This record belongs to a study of human T cells and chemical hapten exposure. The CDR3 runs 14 residues. V was shortened by 0 bases and J by 5 bases, with 8 bases between the two germline ends. CDR1 and CDR2 (germline): LNHNV, YYDKDF (reference sequence). Regarding time point: patch test 2, 6 weeks after DPC sensitization. Treatment meaning: therapeutic diphenylcyclopropenone sensitization with weekly scalp DPC.

The sequences come from whole blood, collected in connection with sensitization to the hapten diphenylcyclopropenone (DPC). The chain links TRBV15 to TRBJ1-5; D possibly corresponds to TRBD1 (5 bases). The TCR originated in a young man with alopecia areata. Some clones in this sample may be carry-over from other donors' samples. CDR3 sequence: CATSRDPGDQPQHF. The CDR3 DNA reads TGTGCCACCAGCAGAGATCCGGGGGATCAGCCCCAGCATTTT.